One and the same sample provided the 26 T cell receptor beta chains below, sequenced in a study of blood T cell repertoires in COVID-19. Clones were sequenced by immunoSEQ multiplex PCR, and TCRdb holds only the in-frame ones, with some missing. The sample lists tens of thousands of clones, 91% occurring once. Specimen: peripheral blood. The receptors here all came from a human donor with active COVID-19. The donor label of this sample is uncertain.

The chain joins TRBV6-4 to TRBJ2-3; D is possibly TRBD2 (6 bases). From germline, CDR1 is MRHNA and CDR2 SNTAGT. This CDR3 has 15 residues. The V end lost 4 bases, the J end lost 2 bases, and 13 bases lay between the germline ends. CDR3 in DNA: TGTGCCAGCAGTGTGTCTAGCGACCCCACAGATACGCAGTATTTT. It yields the protein CASSVSSDPTDTQYF.

The rearrangement links TRBV19 to TRBJ1-1, with D possibly matching TRBD1 (6 bases). The V gene lost 3 bases and the J gene lost 6 bases, with 17 bases spanning the gap. The CDR3 totals 15 residues. CDR1 is LNHDA, CDR2 SQIVND, per germline (reference sequence). The CDR3 protein is CASSISGGPWAEAFF. In DNA, the CDR3 is TGTGCCAGTAGTATTTCGGGGGGCCCATGGGCTGAAGCTTTCTTT.

This rearrangement joins TRBV29-1 to TRBJ2-1, with unresolved D. Trimming pared 4 bases from V and 5 bases from J, leaving 9 bases between. The germline gives CDR1 SQVTM, CDR2 ANQGSEA. The CDR3 consists of 12 residues. This CDR3 reads CSVGRKHNEQFF. CDR3 in DNA: TGCAGCGTTGGTCGCAAGCACAATGAGCAGTTCTTC.

The chain combines TRBV3-1 (or the pseudogene TRBV3-2) with TRBJ1-1; D perhaps matches TRBD1 (5 bases). The CDR3 is made up of 15 amino acids. Germline lookup yields CDR1 LGHDT and CDR2 YNNKEL (reference sequence). Trimming stripped 1 base from V and 11 bases from J, with 20 bases between. The CDR3: CASSQVWRRENRAFF. The CDR3 nucleotides read TGTGCCAGCAGCCAAGTATGGAGACGGGAGAACAGGGCTTTCTTT.

This chain joins TRBV2 and TRBJ1-4; D is uncertain. Germline-derived CDR1 and CDR2 are SNHLY and FYNNEI. The CDR3 extends over 12 amino acids. The V gene lost 7 bases and the J gene lost 4 bases, with 7 bases spanning the gap. This CDR3 is CASTVVNEKLFF. The CDR3 coding sequence is TGTGCCAGCACAGTGGTTAATGAAAAACTGTTTTTT.

CDR3 region: CASSQFSEGDTEAFF. DNA of the CDR3: TGCGCCAGCAGCCAATTCTCCGAGGGTGACACTGAAGCTTTCTTT. This sequence joins TRBV4-3 and TRBJ1-1; D remains unclear. Germline V gene lookup returns CDR1 LGHNA and CDR2 YSLEER. With 2 bases removed from V and 3 bases from J, the gap between germline ends came to 13 bases. This CDR3 is 15 amino acids long.

The chain uses TRBV5-8 and TRBJ1-3; D not certain. The germline V and J ends were trimmed by 4 bases and 4 bases, with 6 bases remaining between them. The CDR3 extends over 12 amino acids. Germline loops: CDR1 SGHTS, CDR2 YDEGEE. CDR3 DNA: TGTGCCAGCAGCGGCCACGGAAACACCATATATTTT. The encoded protein is CASSGHGNTIYF.

The genes are TRBV10-1 and TRBJ1-1, with no clear D. This CDR3 comprises 16 residues. V was shortened by 2 bases and J by 3 bases, with 16 bases between the two germline ends. The germline gives CDR1 WNHNN, CDR2 SYGVQD (reference sequence). The CDR3 loop reads CASSEGRADGDTEAFF. CDR3 coding DNA: TGCGCCAGCAGTGAGGGGAGGGCGGATGGGGACACTGAAGCTTTCTTT.

V usage is TRBV20-1 and J usage is TRBJ1-1; D ambiguous. The CDR3 has 11 amino acids. The V gene's germline CDR1 is DFQATT and CDR2 SNEGSKA (reference sequence). V lost 3 bases to trimming and J lost 6 bases, with 8 bases between them. The CDR3 loop is CSARRVSEAFF. CDR3 nucleotide sequence: TGCAGTGCTAGGCGAGTTTCTGAAGCTTTCTTT.

The V gene is TRBV19, the J gene TRBJ2-7, with 8 nucleotides matching TRBD1. There are 14 residues in the CDR3. The ends lost 7 bases at V and 1 base at J; junction bases unmatched: 6. Germline V gives CDR1 LNHDA, CDR2 SQIVND (reference sequence). CDR3 amino acids: CASMLTGESYEQYF. CDR3 DNA sequence: TGTGCCAGTATGCTGACAGGGGAGTCCTACGAGCAGTACTTC.

CDR3 DNA sequence: TGTGCCAGCAGCTTGGGTGGGGTAAGGAGCACTAGTACGCAGTATTTT. This gives the protein CASSLGGVRSTSTQYF. The chain uses TRBV5-4 and TRBJ2-3; D is perhaps TRBD2 (5 bases). V lost 0 bases, J lost 8 bases, and 19 bases lay in between. The CDR3 extends over 16 amino acids. Germline values: CDR1 SGHNT, CDR2 YYREEE (reference sequence).

The chain combines TRBV28 with TRBJ2-7; TRBD1 matches 7 bases. The V and J ends lost 6 bases and 1 base, in that order; junction bases with no gene match: 6. Germline CDR1 MDHEN, CDR2 SYDVKM. The CDR3 covers 14 residues. The CDR3 protein is CASRTGSRSYEQYF. In DNA, the CDR3 is TGTGCCAGCAGGACAGGGAGTAGGTCCTACGAGCAGTACTTC. Supplemented by reference TRBV28 and TRBJ2-7, the full variable domain reads DVKVTQSSRYLVKRTGEKVFLECVQDMDHENMFWYRQDPGLGLRLIYFSYDVKMKEKGDIPEGYSVSREKKERFSLILESASTNQTSMYLCASRTGSRSYEQYFGPGTRLTVT.

This clone has just a few counts. This same CDR3 is encoded by further DNA sequences in the sample. V is TRBV6-5 and J is TRBJ1-2, with 8 bases identical to TRBD1. CDR1 and CDR2 from the germline V gene are MNHEY and SVGAGI. V shed 2 bases and J 7 bases; nucleotides not matched to a gene: 9. The CDR3 extends over 15 amino acids. This CDR3 reads CASSYQAGGRGGYTF. For the CDR3, the DNA is TGTGCCAGCAGTTACCAGGCAGGGGGCAGGGGTGGCTACACCTTC.

The genes are TRBV6-2 or TRBV6-3 and TRBJ2-4, with 7 nucleotides matching TRBD2. Losses at the gene ends were 5 bases for V and 0 bases for J; bases not matched to a gene: 16. Germline CDR1 is MNHEY and CDR2 is SVGEGT. The length of the CDR3 is 19 residues. In DNA, the CDR3 is TGTGCCAGCAGTACCCTGGGACGGGGAGGGGCGTTAGCCAAAAACATTCAGTACTTC. Residues: CASSTLGRGGALAKNIQYF.

This chain links TRBV24-1 with TRBJ2-5, with D perhaps TRBD2 (5 bases). CDR1 and CDR2 from the germline V gene are KGHDR and SFDVKD. CDR3 length: 13 amino acids. V gave up 5 bases and J gave up 4 bases, with 10 bases separating them. The CDR3 is CATSALEGETQYF. The CDR3 coding sequence is TGTGCCACCAGTGCCCTTGAGGGAGAGACCCAGTACTTC.

CDR3 nucleotides: TGTGCCAGCAGAGGGGTGAGCTCTGGGGCCAACGTCCTGACTTTC. This sequence encodes CASRGVSSGANVLTF. This chain uses TRBV6-5 with TRBJ2-6; D perhaps matches TRBD1 (5 bases). The V end was cut by 6 bases, the J end by 0 bases, with 9 bases between. The CDR3 spans 15 residues. Germline V lookup: CDR1 MNHEY, CDR2 SVGAGI.

The V call is TRBV7-2, the J call TRBJ2-3, with TRBD1 matching 7 bases. Unmatched junction bases numbered 14, after V lost 4 bases and J lost 4 bases. The V gene's germline CDR1 is SGHTA and CDR2 FQGNSA. CDR3 size: 17 residues. The CDR3 DNA follows: TGTGCCAGCAGCTCCCAGTTGGTGCAGGGGGTCGCAGATACGCAGTATTTT. It is translated as CASSSQLVQGVADTQYF.

The chain carries TRBV19 and TRBJ2-7, with 9 bases identical to TRBD1. The CDR3 contains 15 residues. Germline lookup yields CDR1 LNHDA and CDR2 SQIVND (reference sequence). V lost 3 bases and J lost 6; bases outside the gene matches: 9. CDR3 in amino acids: CASSMIGTGIGEQYF. In nucleotides, the CDR3 is TGTGCCAGTAGTATGATCGGGACAGGGATAGGCGAGCAGTACTTC. The full variable domain, completed using reference TRBV19 and TRBJ2-7, is DGGITQSPKYLFRKEGQNVTLSCEQNLNHDAMYWYRQDPGQGLRLIYYSQIVNDFQKGDIAEGYSVSREKKESFPLTVTSAQKNPTAFYLCASSMIGTGIGEQYFGPGTRLTVT.

V usage is TRBV28 and J usage is TRBJ1-1; D perhaps matches TRBD1 (6 bases). Per germline, CDR1 MDHEN and CDR2 SYDVKM. Trimming pared 6 bases from V and 8 bases from J, leaving 22 bases between. This CDR3 is built from 15 residues. CDR3 protein: CASRSPGGGAREAFF. The CDR3 region has the DNA TGTGCCAGCAGGTCTCCAGGCGGGGGGGCGAGGGAAGCTTTCTTT.

The CDR3 nucleotides read TGTGCTAGTGGTTTCGACAGGGGTTTCGGTGAGCAGTTCTTC. Translating gives CASGFDRGFGEQFF. The chain joins TRBV12-5 to TRBJ2-1, with TRBD1 matching over 8 bases. This CDR3 spans 14 amino acids. The ends lost 3 bases at V and 9 bases at J; junction bases unmatched: 7. Germline values: CDR1 LGHNT, CDR2 FRNRAP. The whole variable domain, filled in from reference TRBV12-5 and TRBJ2-1, reads DARVTQTPRHKVTEMGQEVTMRCQPILGHNTVFWYRQTMMQGLELLAYFRNRAPLDDSGMPKDRFSAEMPDATLATLKIQPSEPRDSAVYFCASGFDRGFGEQFFGPGTRLTVL.

The chain combines TRBV15 with TRBJ2-1; TRBD2 matches at 10 bases. The trim removed 6 bases at V and 0 bases at J, leaving 11 bases unmatched. This CDR3 has 18 amino acids. From germline, CDR1 is LNHNV and CDR2 YYDKDF (reference sequence). The CDR3 DNA reads TGTGCCACCAGAGGGAGGAGCGGGGGGGGCTTCTCCTACAATGAGCAGTTCTTC. This gives the protein CATRGRSGGGFSYNEQFF. The whole variable domain, remainder taken from reference TRBV15 and TRBJ2-1, is DAMVIQNPRYQVTQFGKPVTLSCSQTLNHNVMYWYQQKSSQAPKLLFHYYDKDFNNEADTPDNFQSRRPNTSFCFLDIRSPGLGDTAMYLCATRGRSGGGFSYNEQFFGPGTRLTVL.

This chain connects TRBV5-1 to TRBJ1-6, with no clear D. Germline V gives CDR1 SGHRS, CDR2 YFSETQ. V was trimmed by 1 base and J by 7 bases, leaving 9 bases between them. CDR3 length equals 14 residues. CDR3 nucleotides: TGCGCCAGCAGCTTGTTACAGAACAATTCACCCCTCCACTTT. As protein: CASSLLQNNSPLHF.

This clone was detected once. J is TRBJ2-3 and V is TRBV4-1; weak D call: TRBD1 (8 bases). V was trimmed by 4 bases and J by 3 bases, leaving 17 bases between them. Germline CDR1 and CDR2: MGHRA and YSYEKL. The CDR3 runs 16 residues. The CDR3 sequence is CASSPRAQGGTDTQYF. The DNA for the CDR3 is TGCGCCAGCAGCCCGAGGGCACAGGGGGGGACAGATACGCAGTATTTT.

The rearrangement links TRBV28 to TRBJ2-7; TRBD2 agrees at 12 bases. The CDR3 has 16 residues. Germline V lookup: CDR1 MDHEN, CDR2 SYDVKM. V shed 2 bases and J 6 bases; nucleotides not matched to a gene: 8. CDR3: CASSLGGLAGGFEQYF. CDR3 nucleotides: TGTGCCAGCAGTTTAGGAGGCCTAGCGGGAGGGTTCGAGCAGTACTTC.

This clone was seen more than once but under ten times. The genes are TRBV5-1 and TRBJ2-3, with 10 bases aligning to TRBD2. CDR3 size: 16 residues. Trimming cost V 3 bases and J 6 bases; bases outside gene matches: 10. CDR1 is SGHRS, CDR2 YFSETQ, per germline. The CDR3 is CASSSGGTSGDDTQYF. In DNA form, the CDR3 reads TGCGCCAGCAGCTCAGGCGGTACTAGCGGGGATGATACGCAGTATTTT.

The chain uses TRBV7-8 and TRBJ1-2; D not resolved. The CDR3 has 13 amino acids. The V end lost 3 bases, the J end lost 6 bases, and 11 bases lay between the germline ends. Germline CDR1 and CDR2: SGHVS and FQNEAQ. The CDR3 DNA sequence: TGTGCCAGCAGCTTGTCAGGAATTAATGGCTACACCTTC. Its translation is CASSLSGINGYTF.